This T cell receptor beta chain was captured by sequencing in a study of T-cell reconstitution after alpha-beta-depleted transplantation in children. Library preparation (for TCRbeta) was performed with unique molecular identifiers. TCRdb processed the PCR reads anew with MiXCR; each CDR3 protein has one entry. The sample consists of 500,000 to 600,000 distinct CDR3 sequences, about 33% of them appearing once. The germline V gene encodes CDR1 PRHDT and CDR2 FYEKMQ (reference sequence). The CDR3 extends over 15 amino acids. The V and J ends lost 4 bases and 3 bases, in that order; junction bases with no gene match: 8.

This clonotype was sampled from a human donor who donated a stem cell graft to a child with aplastic anemia. The chain is built from TRBV13 and TRBJ1-2; 7 bases line up with TRBD1. Sequenced here: PBMCs from the stem cell graft donor, sampled from the stem cell graft. The CDR3 sequence is CASSSAGQGDYGYTF. CDR3 DNA: TGTGCCAGCAGCTCGGCGGGGCAGGGGGACTATGGCTACACCTTC.